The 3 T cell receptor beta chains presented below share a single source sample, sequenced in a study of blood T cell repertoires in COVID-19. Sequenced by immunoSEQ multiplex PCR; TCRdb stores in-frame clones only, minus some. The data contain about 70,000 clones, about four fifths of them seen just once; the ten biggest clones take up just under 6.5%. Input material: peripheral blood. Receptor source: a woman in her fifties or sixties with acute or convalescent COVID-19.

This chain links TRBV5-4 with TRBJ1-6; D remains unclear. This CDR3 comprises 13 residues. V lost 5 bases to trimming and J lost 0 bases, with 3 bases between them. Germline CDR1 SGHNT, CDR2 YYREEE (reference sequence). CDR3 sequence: CASSYSYNSPLHF. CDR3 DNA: TGTGCCAGCAGTTACTCCTATAATTCACCCCTCCACTTT.

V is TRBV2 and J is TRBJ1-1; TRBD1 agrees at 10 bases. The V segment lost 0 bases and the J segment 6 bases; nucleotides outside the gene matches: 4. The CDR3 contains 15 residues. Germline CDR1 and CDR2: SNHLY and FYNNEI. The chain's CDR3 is CASSEAGTGDPEAFF. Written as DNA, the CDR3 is TGTGCCAGCAGTGAAGCCGGGACAGGGGATCCTGAAGCTTTCTTT.

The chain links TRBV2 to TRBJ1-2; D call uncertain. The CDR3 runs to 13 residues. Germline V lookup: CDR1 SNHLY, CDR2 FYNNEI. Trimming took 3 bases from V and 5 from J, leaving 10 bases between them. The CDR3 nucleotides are TGTGCCAGCAGTGAGGGCGGGAGGTATGGCTACACCTTC. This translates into CASSEGGRYGYTF.